Listed here are 5 T cell receptor beta chains from one sample, sequenced in a study of tumor-infiltrating lymphocytes in glioblastoma multiforme. TCR beta libraries were built from RNA through three nested multiplex PCR rounds using modified ARM-PCR. TCRdb reprocessed the multiplex PCR reads via MiXCR and lists one record per CDR3 protein. The table shows 10,000 to 15,000 distinct CDR3 sequences, with 64% occurring only once. Sample: brain tumor tissue. The receptors were gathered from a male donor with glioblastoma.

To note about this clonotype: Since no conserved phenylalanine or tryptophan closes the CDR3, a read error is the likely cause. The chain is built from TRBV6-5 and TRBJ1-2, with TRBD1 identical over 7 bases. CDR3 length equals 13 residues. CDR1 MNHEY and CDR2 SVGAGI come from the germline V gene. CDR3 loop: CVSTFGQVAGYTS. Written as DNA, the CDR3 is TGTGTCAGCACCTTCGGACAGGTCGCGGGCTACACCTCC.

The chain links TRBV15 to TRBJ2-1; possibly TRBD1 for D (6 bases). Trimming took 0 bases from V and 6 from J, leaving 12 bases between them. The CDR3 has 15 residues. Germline loops: CDR1 LNHNV, CDR2 YYDKDF (reference sequence). This CDR3 reads CATSRDPGVSNEQFF. CDR3 nucleotides: TGTGCCACCAGCAGAGACCCAGGGGTCTCCAATGAGCAGTTCTTC.

DNA of the CDR3: TGCAATGATAGTGCCTCCGGGTCCCTTAATCAGCCCCAGCATTTT. This codes for CNDSASGSLNQPQHF. The chain employs TRBV20-1 and TRBJ1-5; D call uncertain. This CDR3 region has 15 residues. CDR1 is DFQATT and CDR2 is SNEGSKA in the germline V gene (reference sequence).

By sample fraction, this clonotype is medium-sized. The rearrangement uses TRBV20-1 and TRBJ2-1, with D unclear. Germline CDR1 and CDR2: DFQATT and SNEGSKA (reference sequence). With 2 bases removed from V and 1 base from J, the gap between germline ends came to 15 bases. The CDR3 length is 16 residues. This chain's CDR3 is CSARRLAVSSYNEQFF. As DNA, the CDR3 is TGCAGTGCTAGACGTCTCGCGGTCTCTTCCTACAATGAGCAGTTCTTC.

This clonotype was recorded at least ten times. The V call is TRBV5-1, the J call TRBJ2-5; 9 bases are shared with TRBD2. Germline values: CDR1 SGHRS, CDR2 YFSETQ. The trim removed 1 base at V and 5 bases at J, leaving 6 bases unmatched. The CDR3 is made up of 15 amino acids. CDR3 DNA: TGCGCCAGCAGCTTGATGGCGGGAGGGTCGGAGACCCAGTACTTC. Its protein is CASSLMAGGSETQYF.